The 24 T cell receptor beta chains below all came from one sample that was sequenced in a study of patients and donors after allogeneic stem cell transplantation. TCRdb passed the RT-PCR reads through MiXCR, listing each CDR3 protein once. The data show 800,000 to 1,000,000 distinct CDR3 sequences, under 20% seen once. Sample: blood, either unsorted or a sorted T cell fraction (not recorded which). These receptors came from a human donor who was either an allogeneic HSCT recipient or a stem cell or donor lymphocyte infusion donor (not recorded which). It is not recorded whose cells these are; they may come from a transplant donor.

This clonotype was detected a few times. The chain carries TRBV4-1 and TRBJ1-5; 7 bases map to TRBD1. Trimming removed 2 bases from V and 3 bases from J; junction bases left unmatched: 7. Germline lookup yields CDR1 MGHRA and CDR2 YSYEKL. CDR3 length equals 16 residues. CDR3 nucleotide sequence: TGCGCCAGCAGCCAACCCGACAGGGTACCCAATCAGCCCCAGCATTTT. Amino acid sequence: CASSQPDRVPNQPQHF.

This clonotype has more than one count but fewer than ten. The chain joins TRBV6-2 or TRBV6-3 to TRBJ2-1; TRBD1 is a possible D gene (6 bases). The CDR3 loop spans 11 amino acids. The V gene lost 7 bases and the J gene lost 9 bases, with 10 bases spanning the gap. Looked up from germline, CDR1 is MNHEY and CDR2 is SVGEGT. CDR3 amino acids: CASKQGGEQFF. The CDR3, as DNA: TGTGCCAGCAAACAGGGTGGTGAGCAGTTCTTC.

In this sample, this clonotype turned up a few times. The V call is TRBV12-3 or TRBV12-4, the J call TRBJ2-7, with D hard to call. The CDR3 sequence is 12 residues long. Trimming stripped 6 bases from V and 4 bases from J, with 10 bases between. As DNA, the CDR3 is TGTGCCAGCAGGCTCGCCCTATACGAGCAGTACTTC. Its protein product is CASRLALYEQYF.

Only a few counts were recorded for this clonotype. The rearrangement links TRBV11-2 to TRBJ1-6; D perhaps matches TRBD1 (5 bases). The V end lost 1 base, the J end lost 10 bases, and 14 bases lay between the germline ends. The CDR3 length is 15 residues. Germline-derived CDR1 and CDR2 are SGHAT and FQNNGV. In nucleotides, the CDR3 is TGTGCCAGCAGCTTAGTAGGCAGGGCGGGATCACCCCTCCACTTT. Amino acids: CASSLVGRAGSPLHF.

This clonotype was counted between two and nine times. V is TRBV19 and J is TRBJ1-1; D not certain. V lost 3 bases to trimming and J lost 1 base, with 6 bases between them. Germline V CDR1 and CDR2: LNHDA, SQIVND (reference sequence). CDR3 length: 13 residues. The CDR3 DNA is TGTGCCAGTAGTATCACCCCGAACACTGAAGCTTTCTTT. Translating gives CASSITPNTEAFF.

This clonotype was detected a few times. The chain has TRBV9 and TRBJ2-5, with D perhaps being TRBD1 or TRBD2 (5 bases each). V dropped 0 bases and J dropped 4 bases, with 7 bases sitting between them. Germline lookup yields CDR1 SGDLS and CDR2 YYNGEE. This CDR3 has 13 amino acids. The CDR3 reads CASSVAGAETQYF. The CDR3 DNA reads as TGTGCCAGCAGCGTAGCCGGGGCAGAGACCCAGTACTTC.

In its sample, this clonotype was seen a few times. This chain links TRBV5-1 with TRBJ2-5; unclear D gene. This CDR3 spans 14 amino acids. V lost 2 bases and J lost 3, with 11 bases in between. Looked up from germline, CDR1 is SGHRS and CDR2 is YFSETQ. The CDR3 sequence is CASSFRGIEETQYF. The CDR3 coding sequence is TGCGCCAGCAGCTTCCGTGGGATCGAAGAGACCCAGTACTTC.

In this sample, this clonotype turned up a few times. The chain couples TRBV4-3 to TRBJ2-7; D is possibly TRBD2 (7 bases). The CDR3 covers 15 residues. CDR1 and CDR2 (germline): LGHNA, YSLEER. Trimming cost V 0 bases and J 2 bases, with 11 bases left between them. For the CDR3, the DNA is TGCGCCAGCAGCCAAGATTGGGGGGGCGCCTACGAGCAGTACTTC. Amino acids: CASSQDWGGAYEQYF.

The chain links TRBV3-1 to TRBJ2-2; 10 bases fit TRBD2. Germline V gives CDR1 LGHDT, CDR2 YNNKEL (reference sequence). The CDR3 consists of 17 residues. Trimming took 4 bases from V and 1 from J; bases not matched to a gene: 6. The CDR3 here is CASSPLAGARNTGELFF. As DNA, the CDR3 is TGTGCCAGCAGCCCTCTAGCGGGGGCCCGGAACACCGGGGAGCTGTTTTTT.

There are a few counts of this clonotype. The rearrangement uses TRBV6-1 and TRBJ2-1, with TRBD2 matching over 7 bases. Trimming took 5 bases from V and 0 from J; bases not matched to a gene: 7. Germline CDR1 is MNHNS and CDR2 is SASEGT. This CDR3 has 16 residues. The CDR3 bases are TGTGCCAGCAGTAGACTAGCTGAAAGCTCCTACAATGAGCAGTTCTTC. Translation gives CASSRLAESSYNEQFF.

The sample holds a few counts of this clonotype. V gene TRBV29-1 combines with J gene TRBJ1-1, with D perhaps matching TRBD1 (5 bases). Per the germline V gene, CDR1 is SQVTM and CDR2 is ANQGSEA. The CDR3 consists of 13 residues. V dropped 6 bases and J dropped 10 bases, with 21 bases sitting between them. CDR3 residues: CSVRPGPGLRAFF. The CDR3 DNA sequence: TGCAGCGTGCGGCCGGGACCGGGCCTTAGAGCTTTCTTT.

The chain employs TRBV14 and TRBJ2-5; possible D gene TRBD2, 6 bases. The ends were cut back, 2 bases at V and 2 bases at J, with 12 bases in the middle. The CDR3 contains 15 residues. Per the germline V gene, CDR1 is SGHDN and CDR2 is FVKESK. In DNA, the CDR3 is TGTGCCAGCAGCCAACTGCGGGGTGAACAAGAGACCCAGTACTTC. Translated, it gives CASSQLRGEQETQYF.

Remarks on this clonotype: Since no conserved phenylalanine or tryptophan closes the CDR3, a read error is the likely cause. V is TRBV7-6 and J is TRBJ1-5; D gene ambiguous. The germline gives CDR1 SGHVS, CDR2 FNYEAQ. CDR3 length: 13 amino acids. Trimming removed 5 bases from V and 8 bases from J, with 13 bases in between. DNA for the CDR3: TGTGCCAGCAGCCGATACCCTTTGGAGCCCCAGCATTTA. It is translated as CASSRYPLEPQHL.

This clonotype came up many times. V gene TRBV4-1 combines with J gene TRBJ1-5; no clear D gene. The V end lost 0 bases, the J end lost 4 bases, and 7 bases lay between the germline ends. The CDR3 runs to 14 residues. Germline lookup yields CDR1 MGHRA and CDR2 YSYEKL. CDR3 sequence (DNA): TGCGCCAGCAGCCAAGAGTATGTTAATCAGCCCCAGCATTTT. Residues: CASSQEYVNQPQHF.

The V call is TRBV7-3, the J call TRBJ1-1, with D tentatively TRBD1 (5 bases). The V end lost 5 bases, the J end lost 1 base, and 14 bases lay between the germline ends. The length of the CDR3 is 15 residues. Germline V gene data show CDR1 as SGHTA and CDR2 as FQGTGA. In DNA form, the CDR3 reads TGTGCCAGCAGCCCCCTCGGGGGGGGGAACACTGAAGCTTTCTTT. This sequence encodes CASSPLGGGNTEAFF. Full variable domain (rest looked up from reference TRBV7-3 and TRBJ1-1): GAGVSQTPSNKVTEKGKYVELRCDPISGHTALYWYRQSLGQGPEFLIYFQGTGAADDSGLPNDRFFAVRPEGSVSTLKIQRTERGDSAVYLCASSPLGGGNTEAFFGQGTRLTVV.

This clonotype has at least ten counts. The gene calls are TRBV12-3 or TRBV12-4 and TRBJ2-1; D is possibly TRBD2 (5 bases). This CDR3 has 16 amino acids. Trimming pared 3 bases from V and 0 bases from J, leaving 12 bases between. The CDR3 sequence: CASSFRERSSYNEQFF. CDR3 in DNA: TGTGCCAGCAGTTTTAGGGAGCGGAGCTCCTACAATGAGCAGTTCTTC.

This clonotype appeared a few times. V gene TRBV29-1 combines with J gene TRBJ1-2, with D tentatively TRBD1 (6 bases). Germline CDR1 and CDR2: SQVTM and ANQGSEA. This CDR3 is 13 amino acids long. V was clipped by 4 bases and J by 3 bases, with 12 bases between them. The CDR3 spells CSVAQGRDYGYTF. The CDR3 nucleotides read TGCAGCGTTGCCCAGGGGCGCGACTATGGCTACACCTTC. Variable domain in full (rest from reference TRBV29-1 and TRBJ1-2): SAVISQKPSRDICQRGTSLTIQCQVDSQVTMMFWYRQQPGQSLTLIATANQGSEATYESGFVIDKFPISRPNLTFSTLTVSNMSPEDSSIYLCSVAQGRDYGYTFGSGTRLTVV.

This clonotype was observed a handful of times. CDR3 residues: CASSKATNEKLFF. CDR3 DNA: TGTGCCAGCAGCAAAGCAACTAATGAAAAACTGTTTTTT. This rearrangement joins TRBV7-2 to TRBJ1-4; D unclear. The CDR3 has 13 amino acids. V lost 5 bases and J lost 0, with 4 bases in between. Germline assignment: CDR1 SGHTA and CDR2 FQGNSA.

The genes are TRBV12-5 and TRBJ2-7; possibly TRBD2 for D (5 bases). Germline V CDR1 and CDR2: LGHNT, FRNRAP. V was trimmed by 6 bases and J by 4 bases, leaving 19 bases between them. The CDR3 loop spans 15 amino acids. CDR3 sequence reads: CASGLGSRGDYEQYF. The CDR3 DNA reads TGTGCTAGTGGGCTAGGGAGTCGCGGCGATTACGAGCAGTACTTC.

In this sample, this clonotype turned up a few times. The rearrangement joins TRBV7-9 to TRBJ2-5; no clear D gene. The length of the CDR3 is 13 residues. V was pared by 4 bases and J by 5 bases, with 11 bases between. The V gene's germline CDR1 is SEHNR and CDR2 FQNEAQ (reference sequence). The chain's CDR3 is CASSSVGPETQYF. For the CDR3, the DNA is TGTGCCAGCAGCTCTGTTGGTCCCGAGACCCAGTACTTC.

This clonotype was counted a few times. The CDR3 loop is CASSFKGRTGDGGYTF. For the CDR3, the DNA is TGTGCCAGCAGTTTCAAGGGCAGGACAGGGGATGGGGGCTACACCTTC. The genes are TRBV12-3 or TRBV12-4 and TRBJ1-2; 9 bases map to TRBD1. V lost 3 bases, J lost 8 bases, and 13 bases stayed unmatched. The CDR3 sequence is 16 residues long.

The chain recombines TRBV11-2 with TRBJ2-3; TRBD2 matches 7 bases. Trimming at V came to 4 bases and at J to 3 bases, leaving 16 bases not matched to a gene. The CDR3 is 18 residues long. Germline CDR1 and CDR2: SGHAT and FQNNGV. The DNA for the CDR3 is TGTGCCAGCAGCTCGGCCGTTATCGGGGGGTTTTGGACAGATACGCAGTATTTT. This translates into CASSSAVIGGFWTDTQYF.

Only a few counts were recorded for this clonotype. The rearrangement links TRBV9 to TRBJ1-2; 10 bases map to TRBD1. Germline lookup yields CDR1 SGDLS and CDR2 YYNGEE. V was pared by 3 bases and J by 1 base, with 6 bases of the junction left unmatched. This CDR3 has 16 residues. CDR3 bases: TGTGCCAGCAGCGCGGGTGGACAGGGGGTTAACTATGGCTACACCTTC. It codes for CASSAGGQGVNYGYTF.

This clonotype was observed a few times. Written as DNA, the CDR3 is TGCAGCGTTGAAGGGGTGGGGGCTGAAGCTTTCTTT. Protein: CSVEGVGAEAFF. This chain joins TRBV29-1 and TRBJ1-1, with D perhaps matching TRBD1 (5 bases). V lost 1 base and J 6 bases, leaving 9 bases between the germline ends. CDR1 and CDR2 from the germline V gene are SQVTM and ANQGSEA. CDR3 length equals 12 residues. The full variable domain, its missing parts supplied by reference TRBV29-1 and TRBJ1-1, is SAVISQKPSRDICQRGTSLTIQCQVDSQVTMMFWYRQQPGQSLTLIATANQGSEATYESGFVIDKFPISRPNLTFSTLTVSNMSPEDSSIYLCSVEGVGAEAFFGQGTRLTVV.